What follows are 25 T cell receptor beta chains derived from one specimen sequenced in a study of blood T cell repertoires in COVID-19. Libraries were prepared by immunoSEQ multiplex PCR; TCRdb keeps only in-frame clonotypes and omits some of them. The repertoire consists of about 220,000 clones, with about nine tenths occurring once and the leading ten covering about 2.2%. The sequenced sample consisted of peripheral blood. These receptors were collected from a man in his thirties or forties who had recovered from COVID-19.

The chain employs TRBV29-1 and TRBJ2-7, with TRBD2 as a possible D gene (6 bases). The V end was cut by 6 bases, the J end by 7 bases, with 19 bases between. The CDR3 has 13 residues. Germline CDR1 and CDR2: SQVTM and ANQGSEA. The CDR3 DNA sequence: TGCAGCGTCACCGGGACTCCCATCCTAGAGCAGTACTTC. Its translation is CSVTGTPILEQYF.

V is TRBV5-1 and J is TRBJ2-7; possible D gene TRBD1, 6 bases. The V gene's germline CDR1 is SGHRS and CDR2 YFSETQ. Trimming cost V 2 bases and J 4 bases, with 13 bases left between them. CDR3 size: 14 residues. This chain's CDR3 is CASSLGNREYEQYF. The CDR3 nucleotides are TGCGCCAGCAGCTTAGGAAACAGGGAGTACGAGCAGTACTTC.

The chain links TRBV18 to TRBJ2-7; 8 nucleotides align to TRBD1. J gave up 7 bases and V 3 bases, and 14 bases lay outside the gene matches. This CDR3 comprises 16 residues. The germline V gene has CDR1 KGHSH and CDR2 LQKENI. The CDR3 reads CASSPPGQPNRGEQYF. Written as DNA, the CDR3 is TGTGCCAGCTCACCCCCGGGACAACCAAACAGGGGGGAGCAGTACTTC.

V is TRBV4-1 and J is TRBJ2-7, with TRBD1 as a possible D gene (6 bases). V shed 2 bases and J shed 2 bases, with 16 bases lying between them. Germline CDR1 MGHRA, CDR2 YSYEKL. There are 16 residues in the CDR3. DNA of the CDR3: TGCGCCAGCAGCCAAAAGTATGACAGGTCTCCCTACGAGCAGTACTTC. Translation: CASSQKYDRSPYEQYF.

There are a few counts of this clone. The chain couples TRBV19 to TRBJ1-6, with unresolved D. V lost 6 bases, J lost 7 bases, and 10 bases lay in between. Germline-derived CDR1 and CDR2 are LNHDA and SQIVND (reference sequence). This CDR3 has 13 amino acids. The CDR3 nucleotides are TGTGCCAGTAGAATATGGCCCAATTCACCCCTCCACTTT. It yields the protein CASRIWPNSPLHF. The whole variable domain, remainder taken from reference TRBV19 and TRBJ1-6, is DGGITQSPKYLFRKEGQNVTLSCEQNLNHDAMYWYRQDPGQGLRLIYYSQIVNDFQKGDIAEGYSVSREKKESFPLTVTSAQKNPTAFYLCASRIWPNSPLHFGNGTRLTVT.

The chain links TRBV6-6 to TRBJ1-2, with 10 positions matching TRBD1. CDR1 MNHNY and CDR2 SVGAGI come from the germline V gene (reference sequence). The V segment lost 2 bases and the J segment 4 bases; nucleotides outside the gene matches: 4. This CDR3 contains 15 residues. The chain's CDR3 is CASSYGTGEAYGYTF. The CDR3, as DNA: TGTGCCAGCAGTTACGGGACAGGGGAGGCCTATGGCTACACCTTC.

The chain has TRBV5-1 and TRBJ1-4, with D possibly TRBD1 on 6 matching bases. This CDR3 is built from 19 residues. Germline values: CDR1 SGHRS, CDR2 YFSETQ. The V end was cut by 3 bases, the J end by 1 base, with 22 bases between. The CDR3 DNA reads TGCGCCAGCAGCTCGTCCCGGTGGGCACCGACAGGAACTAATGAAAAACTGTTTTTT. It is translated as CASSSSRWAPTGTNEKLFF. The full variable domain, with the rest looked up from reference TRBV5-1 and TRBJ1-4, is KAGVTQTPRYLIKTRGQQVTLSCSPISGHRSVSWYQQTPGQGLQFLFEYFSETQRNKGNFPGRFSGRQFSNSRSEMNVSTLELGDSALYLCASSSSRWAPTGTNEKLFFGSGTQLSVL.

The chain carries TRBV20-1 and TRBJ2-7, with D unresolved. Germline V gene lookup returns CDR1 DFQATT and CDR2 SNEGSKA (reference sequence). V gave up 3 bases and J gave up 3 bases, with 12 bases separating them. The CDR3 runs to 13 residues. The CDR3 region has the DNA TGCAGTGCTAGTGTCCGGTCGCACTACGAGCAGTACTTC. Amino acid sequence: CSASVRSHYEQYF.

By frequency in the sample, this clone is medium-sized (0.01 to 0.1%). The V and J genes are TRBV4-3 and TRBJ1-3, with no clear D. Germline values: CDR1 LGHNA, CDR2 YSLEER. The CDR3 is 16 residues long. Deletions cut 0 bases from V and 4 bases from J, with 13 bases between. CDR3 bases: TGCGCCAGCAGCCAAGACTCCCCAGGTTCAGGAAACACCATATATTTT. It specifies CASSQDSPGSGNTIYF.

The chain couples TRBV5-4 to TRBJ2-6; no definite D call. This CDR3 has 17 residues. The germline CDR1 and CDR2 sequences are SGHNT and YYREEE (reference sequence). V shed 0 bases and J shed 0 bases, with 10 bases lying between them. The CDR3 DNA is TGTGCCAGCAGCTTGGACACCATCTCCTCTGGGGCCAACGTCCTGACTTTC. Its protein product is CASSLDTISSGANVLTF.

CDR3 bases: TGCGCCAGCAGTGAGTCAGCTCGGAGGGAAGCTTTCTTT. Its translation is CASSESARREAFF. The chain has TRBV10-1 and TRBJ1-1; D remains unclear. V shed 0 bases and J shed 8 bases, with 10 bases lying between them. CDR1 is WNHNN and CDR2 is SYGVQD in the germline V gene (reference sequence). The CDR3 covers 13 residues.

The rearrangement links TRBV27 to TRBJ1-6; D call uncertain. Germline V gene data show CDR1 as MNHEY and CDR2 as SMNVEV (reference sequence). Trimming shortened V by 10 bases and J by 1 base, and 11 bases separated the two germline ends. The CDR3 contains 14 residues. The DNA for the CDR3 is TGTGCCACCGCTGGAGTGTCCTATAATTCACCCCTCCACTTT. Translated: CATAGVSYNSPLHF.

The chain joins TRBV10-2 to TRBJ2-5; TRBD2 is a possible D gene (5 bases). From germline, CDR1 is WSHSY and CDR2 SAAADI. V was clipped by 10 bases and J by 5 bases, with 17 bases between them. This CDR3 region has 13 residues. CDR3 sequence: CATRRGAGETQYF. In nucleotides, the CDR3 is TGCGCCACCAGACGGGGAGCCGGGGAGACCCAGTACTTC.

The V call is TRBV4-1, the J call TRBJ2-3; 7 bases align to TRBD1. This CDR3 comprises 17 residues. Germline trimming cut 6 bases from V and 1 base from J; bases unmatched to any gene: 13. Per the germline V gene, CDR1 is MGHRA and CDR2 is YSYEKL. CDR3: CASRLRQGGSRTDTQYF. As DNA, the CDR3 is TGCGCCAGCAGACTCAGACAGGGTGGGAGCCGCACAGATACGCAGTATTTT.

The chain carries TRBV2 and TRBJ1-4; no definite D call. Germline V gives CDR1 SNHLY, CDR2 FYNNEI. Trimming removed 4 bases at V and 8 bases at J, with 11 bases between. The CDR3 is made up of 13 amino acids. The DNA for the CDR3 is TGTGCCAGCAGTGGGGAGAGGGTCGAAAAACTGTTTTTT. Translated, it gives CASSGERVEKLFF.

This clone is a singleton in its sample. The rearrangement joins TRBV3-1 (or the pseudogene TRBV3-2) to TRBJ1-1; 9 bases are shared with TRBD1. Germline CDR1 reads LGHDT; CDR2 reads YNNKEL (reference sequence). V trimming: 0 bases; J trimming: 1 base; junction bases outside the gene matches: 6. This CDR3 spans 17 amino acids. CDR3 nucleotides: TGTGCCAGCAGCCAAGAAGGGGGGACAGGGTCGAACACTGAAGCTTTCTTT. Protein sequence: CASSQEGGTGSNTEAFF.

The chain employs TRBV30 and TRBJ1-2; TRBD1 might be the D (5 bases). Trimming left V 5 bases short and J 8 bases short, with 15 bases between. This CDR3 has 12 amino acids. Germline V gene data show CDR1 as GTSNPN and CDR2 as SVGIG (reference sequence). The DNA for the CDR3 is TGTGCCTGGGACGGCAGGGCTTGGGGCTACACCTTC. This encodes CAWDGRAWGYTF.

J is TRBJ2-3 and V is TRBV4-1, with TRBD2 matching 8 bases. Germline CDR1 MGHRA, CDR2 YSYEKL. V trimming: 8 bases; J trimming: 2 bases; junction bases outside the gene matches: 12. The CDR3 totals 16 residues. The DNA of the CDR3 is TGCGCCAGCTTTCCGGATACTAGCGGAAACACAGATACGCAGTATTTT. Its protein product is CASFPDTSGNTDTQYF.

The V gene is TRBV5-4, the J gene TRBJ2-6; TRBD1 matches 11 bases. The CDR3 spans 17 residues. V shed 2 bases, J shed 3 bases, and the junction held 4 bases outside the gene matches. Germline V gene data show CDR1 as SGHNT and CDR2 as YYREEE (reference sequence). CDR3 in amino acids: CASSFGQGAFGANVLTF. CDR3 DNA: TGTGCCAGCAGCTTCGGACAGGGGGCTTTTGGGGCCAACGTCCTGACTTTC.

The chain has TRBV30 and TRBJ1-1, with D perhaps TRBD1 (6 bases). The CDR3 consists of 18 residues. The germline CDR1 and CDR2 sequences are GTSNPN and SVGIG (reference sequence). V was clipped by 2 bases and J by 1 base, with 23 bases between them. CDR3 residues: CAWSPYAGTYLRNTEAFF. The CDR3, as DNA: TGTGCCTGGAGTCCATACGCCGGGACATACCTCCGGAACACTGAAGCTTTCTTT.

The rearrangement joins TRBV30 to TRBJ1-4; D gene unclear. Per the germline V gene, CDR1 is GTSNPN and CDR2 is SVGIG (reference sequence). CDR3 length equals 14 residues. V was clipped by 3 bases and J by 3 bases, with 11 bases between them. The CDR3 protein is CAWSYGGSNEKLFF. In DNA, the CDR3 is TGTGCCTGGAGCTATGGAGGGTCTAATGAAAAACTGTTTTTT.

This rearrangement joins TRBV20-1 to TRBJ1-5, with D unclear. The germline V gene has CDR1 DFQATT and CDR2 SNEGSKA (reference sequence). This CDR3 has 18 amino acids. The V gene lost 3 bases and the J gene lost 0 bases, with 21 bases spanning the gap. In DNA form, the CDR3 reads TGCAGTGCTAGTCGGTCTCTAAATTCCTATAATAGCAATCAGCCCCAGCATTTT. Translating gives CSASRSLNSYNSNQPQHF.

V gene TRBV9 combines with J gene TRBJ2-2; maybe TRBD2 (5 bases). Trimming took off 7 bases at V and 5 bases at J, with 15 bases between the two ends. The CDR3 length is 14 residues. CDR1 SGDLS and CDR2 YYNGEE come from the germline V gene. The CDR3 coding sequence is TGTGCCAGCGGTTCGGGGTCTGGTACCGGGGAGCTGTTTTTT. Protein: CASGSGSGTGELFF.

The chain employs TRBV25-1 and TRBJ2-7; the match to TRBD1 covers 7 bases. CDR3 size: 14 residues. The J segment lost 7 bases and the V segment lost 6 bases, leaving 12 bases of the junction unmatched. Per germline, CDR1 MGHDK and CDR2 SYGVNS. CDR3 DNA sequence: TGTGCCAGCAGCGAGCAAGGGGGCCCTCGGGAGCAGTACTTC. This translates into CASSEQGGPREQYF.

The chain's CDR3 is CASSQEAPGTSESSYEQYF. The CDR3 nucleotides are TGTGCCAGCAGCCAAGAAGCCCCTGGGACTAGCGAGAGCTCCTACGAGCAGTACTTC. The rearrangement links TRBV3-1 (or the pseudogene TRBV3-2) to TRBJ2-7, with 10 bases identical to TRBD2. The junction had 11 bases not matched to a gene; V was cut back by 0 bases and J by 0 bases. The CDR3 contains 19 residues. Germline values: CDR1 LGHDT, CDR2 YNNKEL (reference sequence).